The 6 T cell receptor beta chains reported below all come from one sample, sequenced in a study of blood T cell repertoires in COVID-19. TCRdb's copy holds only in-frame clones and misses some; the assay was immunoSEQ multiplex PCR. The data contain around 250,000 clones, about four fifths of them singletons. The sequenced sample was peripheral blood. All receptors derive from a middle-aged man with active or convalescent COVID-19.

The CDR3 region is CAWSLGTGGNQPQHF. The CDR3 DNA is TGTGCCTGGAGCCTCGGGACAGGGGGCAATCAGCCCCAGCATTTT. The chain employs TRBV30 and TRBJ1-5, with 10 bases lining up with TRBD1. The CDR3 contains 15 residues. The germline V gene has CDR1 GTSNPN and CDR2 SVGIG (reference sequence). After removal of 3 bases from V and 2 bases from J, the junction contained 4 bases not matched to a gene.

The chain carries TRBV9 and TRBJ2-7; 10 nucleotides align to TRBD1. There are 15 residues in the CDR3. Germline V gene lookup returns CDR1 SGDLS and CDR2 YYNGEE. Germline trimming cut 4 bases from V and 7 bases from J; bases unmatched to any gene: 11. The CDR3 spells CASSPGDRGKGEQYF. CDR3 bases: TGTGCCAGCAGCCCAGGGGACAGGGGAAAGGGGGAGCAGTACTTC.

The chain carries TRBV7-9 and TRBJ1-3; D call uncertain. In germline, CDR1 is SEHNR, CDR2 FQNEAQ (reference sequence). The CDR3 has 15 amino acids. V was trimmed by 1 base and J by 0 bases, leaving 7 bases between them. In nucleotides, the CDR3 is TGTGCCAGCAGCTTAGTAGGGAGCTCTGGAAACACCATATATTTT. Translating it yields CASSLVGSSGNTIYF.

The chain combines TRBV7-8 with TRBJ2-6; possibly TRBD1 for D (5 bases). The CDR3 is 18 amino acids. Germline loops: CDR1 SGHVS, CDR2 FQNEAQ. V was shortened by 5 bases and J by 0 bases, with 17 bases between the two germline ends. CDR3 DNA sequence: TGTGCCAGCAGCCTCCGACCCGGCAGGGCCTCTGGGGCCAACGTCCTGACTTTC. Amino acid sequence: CASSLRPGRASGANVLTF.

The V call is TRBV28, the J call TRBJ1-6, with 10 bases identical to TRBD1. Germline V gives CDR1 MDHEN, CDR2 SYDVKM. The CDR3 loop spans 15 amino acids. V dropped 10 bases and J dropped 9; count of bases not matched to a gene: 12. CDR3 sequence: CATQFPGTGASPLHF. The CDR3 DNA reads TGTGCCACCCAGTTTCCCGGGACAGGGGCTTCACCCCTCCACTTT.

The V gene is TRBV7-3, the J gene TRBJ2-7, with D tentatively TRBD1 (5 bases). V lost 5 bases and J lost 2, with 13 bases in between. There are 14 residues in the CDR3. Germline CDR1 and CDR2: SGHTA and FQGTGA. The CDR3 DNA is TGTGCCAGCAGCCGGTGGGCAGGGCCCTACGAGCAGTACTTC. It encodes CASSRWAGPYEQYF.